What follows are 30 T cell receptor beta chains derived from one specimen sequenced in a study of cytomegalovirus exposure and HLA in healthy donors. Both 60 Vbeta primers and 13 Jbeta primers went into the PCR. Profiled with immunoSEQ multiplex PCR; TCRdb holds only in-frame clones, not every one. The data hold some 150,000 clones, with roughly 80% observed a single time. Sequencing was performed on PBMCs. The receptor set was obtained from a female donor in good health and CMV-seronegative.

A single count supports this clone. The chain carries TRBV7-9 and TRBJ2-7; no firm D call. V was shortened by 2 bases and J by 2 bases, with 7 bases between the two germline ends. The germline gives CDR1 SEHNR, CDR2 FQNEAQ (reference sequence). The CDR3 is 13 residues long. CDR3 sequence (DNA): TGTGCCAGCAGCTTAACCGGTACCTACGAGCAGTACTTC. Its protein product is CASSLTGTYEQYF.

The rearrangement uses TRBV5-1 and TRBJ1-2; the D is unclear. This CDR3 has 17 residues. The germline CDR1 and CDR2 sequences are SGHRS and YFSETQ. Trimming pared 0 bases from V and 4 bases from J, leaving 19 bases between. The CDR3 region is CASSLGPTERRSYGYTF. The DNA for the CDR3 is TGCGCCAGCAGCTTGGGTCCGACGGAACGGAGGAGCTATGGCTACACCTTC.

V and J are TRBV2 and TRBJ1-5; 11 bases fit TRBD1. J lost 6 bases, V lost 3 bases, and 4 bases had no gene match. This CDR3 spans 15 amino acids. The V gene's germline CDR1 is SNHLY and CDR2 FYNNEI. The CDR3 DNA sequence: TGTGCCAGCAGTGACTGGACAGGGGGCGGTCAGCCCCAGCATTTT. This gives the protein CASSDWTGGGQPQHF. Looking up the rest from reference TRBV2 and TRBJ1-5 gives the full variable domain: EPEVTQTPSHQVTQMGQEVILRCVPISNHLYFYWYRQILGQKVEFLVSFYNNEISEKSEIFDDQFSVERPDGSNFTLKIRSTKLEDSAMYFCASSDWTGGGQPQHFGDGTRLSIL.

The rearrangement joins TRBV30 to TRBJ2-7; 7 bases align to TRBD1. V shed 2 bases, J shed 6 bases, and the junction held 7 bases outside the gene matches. The CDR3 covers 13 residues. Per germline, CDR1 GTSNPN and CDR2 SVGIG (reference sequence). The chain's CDR3 is CAWSKDRSLEQYF. The DNA for the CDR3 is TGTGCCTGGAGTAAGGACAGGTCACTCGAGCAGTACTTC.

V usage is TRBV5-1 and J usage is TRBJ2-2, with 8 bases fitting TRBD1. This CDR3 comprises 16 residues. Germline CDR1 SGHRS, CDR2 YFSETQ. V shed 3 bases and J 5 bases; nucleotides not matched to a gene: 9. The CDR3 sequence is CASSSTWTGTTGELFF. The CDR3, as DNA: TGCGCCAGCAGCTCCACCTGGACAGGGACGACCGGGGAGCTGTTTTTT. The full variable domain, rest sourced from reference TRBV5-1 and TRBJ2-2, is KAGVTQTPRYLIKTRGQQVTLSCSPISGHRSVSWYQQTPGQGLQFLFEYFSETQRNKGNFPGRFSGRQFSNSRSEMNVSTLELGDSALYLCASSSTWTGTTGELFFGEGSRLTVL.

The table lists this clone with a count of one. The gene calls are TRBV4-1 and TRBJ2-5, with 13 bases that match TRBD2. The CDR3 consists of 15 residues. Germline trimming cut 1 base from V and 5 bases from J; bases unmatched to any gene: 1. CDR1 is MGHRA and CDR2 is YSYEKL in the germline V gene. The CDR3 loop is CASSQVTSGRETQYF. DNA for the CDR3: TGCGCCAGCAGCCAAGTGACTAGCGGGAGGGAGACCCAGTACTTC.

The chain carries TRBV5-1 and TRBJ2-1; possibly TRBD2 for D (6 bases). V shed 7 bases and J shed 4 bases, with 12 bases lying between them. This CDR3 is built from 13 residues. Germline CDR1 reads SGHRS; CDR2 reads YFSETQ. The CDR3 DNA reads TGCGCCAGCTCCGGGACTGATTACAATGAGCAGTTCTTC. It codes for CASSGTDYNEQFF. Variable domain in full (rest from reference TRBV5-1 and TRBJ2-1): KAGVTQTPRYLIKTRGQQVTLSCSPISGHRSVSWYQQTPGQGLQFLFEYFSETQRNKGNFPGRFSGRQFSNSRSEMNVSTLELGDSALYLCASSGTDYNEQFFGPGTRLTVL.

This sequence joins TRBV7-3 and TRBJ2-3; tentatively, D is TRBD2 (7 bases). The CDR3 is made up of 14 amino acids. V dropped 6 bases and J dropped 4 bases, with 14 bases sitting between them. In germline, CDR1 is SGHTA, CDR2 FQGTGA. This chain's CDR3 is CASSWGGAADTQYF. The CDR3 DNA reads as TGTGCCAGCAGTTGGGGGGGCGCGGCAGATACGCAGTATTTT.

V gene TRBV7-2 combines with J gene TRBJ1-5; tentative D call: TRBD1 (5 bases). This CDR3 region has 16 residues. Looked up from germline, CDR1 is SGHTA and CDR2 is FQGNSA. The ends were cut back, 2 bases at V and 0 bases at J, with 11 bases in the middle. The chain's CDR3 is CASSLQGGYSNQPQHF. CDR3 sequence (DNA): TGTGCCAGCAGCTTACAGGGAGGGTATAGCAATCAGCCCCAGCATTTT. Full variable domain (remainder filled in from reference TRBV7-2 and TRBJ1-5): GAGVSQSPSNKVTEKGKDVELRCDPISGHTALYWYRQSLGQGLEFLIYFQGNSAPDKSGLPSDRFSAERTGGSVSTLTIQRTQQEDSAVYLCASSLQGGYSNQPQHFGDGTRLSIL.

This clone appeared a few times. The V call is TRBV7-8, the J call TRBJ1-1; TRBD1 is a possible D gene (5 bases). Trimming left V 2 bases short and J 1 base short, with 11 bases between. The germline V gene encodes CDR1 SGHVS and CDR2 FQNEAQ. CDR3 length: 15 residues. The CDR3 nucleotides read TGTGCCAGCAGCTTATGGTCGGGGGGGAACACTGAAGCTTTCTTT. Its translation is CASSLWSGGNTEAFF.

The V and J genes are TRBV23-1 and TRBJ1-5; D remains ambiguous. TRBV23-1 is annotated as an ORF whose role is uncertain. The ends were cut back, 7 bases at V and 7 bases at J, with 14 bases in the middle. This CDR3 is built from 13 residues. CDR3 in DNA: TGCGCCAGCATGGGGAGTAGGAAACAGCCCCAGCATTTT. Translation: CASMGSRKQPQHF.

This rearrangement joins TRBV28 to TRBJ2-1; D perhaps matches TRBD2 (6 bases). The CDR3 totals 13 residues. The germline CDR1 and CDR2 sequences are MDHEN and SYDVKM. V lost 6 bases to trimming and J lost 8 bases, with 14 bases between them. The CDR3 DNA sequence: TGTGCCAGCAGGTCCAGCGGGTTGGATGAGCAGTTCTTC. Translation gives CASRSSGLDEQFF. Combining the CDR3 with reference TRBV28 and TRBJ2-1 gives the whole variable domain DVKVTQSSRYLVKRTGEKVFLECVQDMDHENMFWYRQDPGLGLRLIYFSYDVKMKEKGDIPEGYSVSREKKERFSLILESASTNQTSMYLCASRSSGLDEQFFGPGTRLTVL.

The genes are TRBV27 and TRBJ1-1; possible D gene TRBD1, 5 bases. With 6 bases removed from V and 2 bases from J, the gap between germline ends came to 16 bases. CDR3 length: 15 amino acids. Germline-derived CDR1 and CDR2 are MNHEY and SMNVEV (reference sequence). CDR3: CASRLNRQLNTEAFF. The CDR3 bases are TGTGCCAGCAGACTGAATCGACAGCTAAACACTGAAGCTTTCTTT.

This clone was picked up a small number of times. The chain combines TRBV5-4 with TRBJ1-1; D might be TRBD1 (6 bases). The CDR3 is 15 amino acids. Germline V gene data show CDR1 as SGHNT and CDR2 as YYREEE (reference sequence). V lost 0 bases and J 1 base, leaving 10 bases between the germline ends. CDR3 residues: CASSLVRGKNTEAFF. CDR3 coding DNA: TGTGCCAGCAGCTTGGTGAGGGGGAAGAACACTGAAGCTTTCTTT.

This clone came up a few times. The V call is TRBV5-4, the J call TRBJ2-3; 10 bases map to TRBD2. J lost 4 bases, V lost 4 bases, and 6 bases had no gene match. CDR3 length: 15 amino acids. Per germline, CDR1 SGHNT and CDR2 YYREEE (reference sequence). The CDR3 sequence: CASSPAGGEADTQYF. DNA for the CDR3: TGTGCCAGCAGCCCAGCGGGAGGGGAGGCAGATACGCAGTATTTT.

The chain uses TRBV7-9 and TRBJ2-5; tentatively, D is TRBD2 (6 bases). The germline V gene encodes CDR1 SEHNR and CDR2 FQNEAQ (reference sequence). The CDR3 has 13 amino acids. Trimming took 4 bases from V and 7 from J, leaving 13 bases between them. The CDR3 bases are TGTGCCAGCAGCTCCCTATCGGAGGGGACCCAGTACTTC. It codes for CASSSLSEGTQYF.

This chain uses TRBV19 with TRBJ2-1; 12 bases are a match to TRBD2. Germline CDR1 and CDR2: LNHDA and SQIVND (reference sequence). V was clipped by 4 bases and J by 4 bases; unmatched bases: 8. CDR3 length: 17 amino acids. In nucleotides, the CDR3 is TGTGCCAGTAGTAAAATAACTAGCGGGGGGCAGTACAATGAGCAGTTCTTC. This codes for CASSKITSGGQYNEQFF. Drawing the rest from reference TRBV19 and TRBJ2-1, the complete variable domain is DGGITQSPKYLFRKEGQNVTLSCEQNLNHDAMYWYRQDPGQGLRLIYYSQIVNDFQKGDIAEGYSVSREKKESFPLTVTSAQKNPTAFYLCASSKITSGGQYNEQFFGPGTRLTVL.

The genes are TRBV27 and TRBJ2-7, with TRBD1 as a possible D gene (5 bases). The CDR3 spans 15 residues. Germline CDR1 reads MNHEY; CDR2 reads SMNVEV (reference sequence). The germline V and J ends were trimmed by 5 bases and 3 bases, with 17 bases remaining between them. The CDR3 DNA sequence: TGTGCCAGCAGTACTGACAGCTCCGGCGGCTACGAGCAGTACTTC. Translating it yields CASSTDSSGGYEQYF.

The V call is TRBV12-2, the J call TRBJ1-4; the D call TRBD1 from the table was never checked on the DNA. TRBV12-2 is a pseudogene. The length of the CDR3 is 16 residues. CDR3 region: CASRLATTGGREKLFF. CDR3 DNA sequence: TGTGCAAGTCGCTTAGCAACTACAGGGGGGAGGGAAAAACTGTTTTTT.

The chain links TRBV28 to TRBJ1-2; weak D call: TRBD1 (5 bases). The V gene's germline CDR1 is MDHEN and CDR2 SYDVKM. The CDR3 covers 17 residues. Trimming removed 4 bases at V and 2 bases at J, with 20 bases between. The CDR3: CASSSLAEGRKNYGYTF. CDR3 sequence (DNA): TGTGCCAGCAGTTCACTGGCGGAGGGGAGGAAGAACTATGGCTACACCTTC.

The chain couples TRBV28 to TRBJ2-1; D gene unclear. This CDR3 has 13 amino acids. Per germline, CDR1 MDHEN and CDR2 SYDVKM. V was pared by 3 bases and J by 6 bases, with 9 bases between. The CDR3 nucleotides are TGTGCCAGCAGTTTTCACAGCCCCAATGAGCAGTTCTTC. Translated: CASSFHSPNEQFF.

The CDR3 is CASSSPGTGNMNTEAFF. The CDR3 DNA reads TGTGCCAGCAGCTCTCCCGGGACAGGGAACATGAACACTGAAGCTTTCTTT. The V and J genes are TRBV5-5 and TRBJ1-1; 9 bases agree with TRBD1. The CDR3 runs to 17 residues. V lost 3 bases to trimming and J lost 0 bases; unmatched junction nucleotides: 9. Per germline, CDR1 SGHKS and CDR2 YYEKEE (reference sequence).

J is TRBJ1-5 and V is TRBV28; D may be TRBD1 (6 bases). Looked up from germline, CDR1 is MDHEN and CDR2 is SYDVKM. V lost 2 bases and J lost 4, with 18 bases in between. This CDR3 contains 17 residues. The CDR3 DNA reads TGTGCCAGCAGTTTACACCTATTAGGACAGATTAATCAGCCCCAGCATTTT. Amino acids: CASSLHLLGQINQPQHF.

This chain links TRBV2 with TRBJ1-1, with D tentatively TRBD1 (5 bases). V dropped 4 bases and J dropped 0 bases, with 9 bases sitting between them. This CDR3 contains 14 residues. Germline CDR1 is SNHLY and CDR2 is FYNNEI. The CDR3 sequence: CASSAVTVNTEAFF. The CDR3, as DNA: TGTGCCAGCAGTGCAGTGACAGTGAACACTGAAGCTTTCTTT.

The V gene is TRBV5-1, the J gene TRBJ1-2; 7 bases align to TRBD1. The CDR3 covers 14 residues. The germline CDR1 and CDR2 sequences are SGHRS and YFSETQ. The trim removed 0 bases at V and 5 bases at J, leaving 4 bases unmatched. The CDR3 bases are TGCGCCAGCAGCTTGGATAGGGGGCTGTATGGCTACACCTTC. Amino acids: CASSLDRGLYGYTF.

This chain uses TRBV28 with TRBJ2-1; 8 bases are a match to TRBD1. The CDR3 is 16 residues long. V gave up 6 bases and J gave up 3 bases; unmatched junction bases: 10. Germline lookup yields CDR1 MDHEN and CDR2 SYDVKM. The CDR3 region is CASRLTGTGVYNEQFF. CDR3 DNA: TGTGCCAGCAGATTGACCGGGACAGGCGTCTACAATGAGCAGTTCTTC.

As for this clone: An end of the junction differs from the germline gene, which may be a read error. This specimen includes other DNA sequences encoding the same CDR3. The V and J genes are TRBV25-1 and TRBJ1-1; 9 bases match TRBD1. The CDR3 length is 16 residues. Germline loops: CDR1 MGHDK, CDR2 SYGVNS. CDR3 in amino acids: CASIPATGGLYTEAFF. DNA for the CDR3: TGTGCCAGCATTCCTGCGACAGGGGGTTTATACACTGAAGCCTTCTTT. Drawing the rest from reference TRBV25-1 and TRBJ1-1, the complete variable domain is EADIYQTPRYLVIGTGKKITLECSQTMGHDKMYWYQQDPGMELHLIHYSYGVNSTEKGDLSSESTVSRIRTEHFPLTLESARPSHTSQYLCASIPATGGLYTEAFFGQGTRLTVV.

This chain links TRBV28 with TRBJ1-1, with D tentatively TRBD1 (5 bases). CDR1 and CDR2 from the germline V gene are MDHEN and SYDVKM. Trimming removed 1 base from V and 4 bases from J, with 7 bases in between. This CDR3 contains 13 residues. The CDR3 coding sequence is TGTGCCAGCAGTTTATCGGGGGGCACTGAAGCTTTCTTT. Encoded protein: CASSLSGGTEAFF.

The chain has TRBV28 and TRBJ2-1; 9 bases map to TRBD2. The ends lost 3 bases at V and 0 bases at J; junction bases unmatched: 9. CDR1 and CDR2 (germline): MDHEN, SYDVKM. The CDR3 consists of 18 residues. The CDR3 reads CASSFVSGGSISYNEQFF. The CDR3 nucleotides are TGTGCCAGCAGTTTTGTTAGCGGGGGCTCCATCTCCTACAATGAGCAGTTCTTC.

This chain links TRBV6-1 with TRBJ2-1; a possible D gene is TRBD1 (6 bases). CDR1 MNHNS and CDR2 SASEGT come from the germline V gene. Trimming removed 6 bases at V and 6 bases at J, with 15 bases between. The CDR3 extends over 14 amino acids. CDR3 in amino acids: CASSQGKSGNEQFF. CDR3 bases: TGTGCCAGCAGCCAGGGGAAATCGGGCAATGAGCAGTTCTTC.